These 20 T cell receptor beta chains originate from one sample sequenced in a study of T cell responses to AZD1222 COVID-19 vaccine. Profiling relied on immunoSEQ multiplex PCR, and the TCRdb table lists in-frame clones only, not all of them. The sample carries 130,000 to 150,000 clones, around 88% recorded once. The source material was peripheral blood, sampled on day 0 of AZD1222 vaccination. These receptors originate from an adult in good health.

The gene calls are TRBV27 and TRBJ2-7; 9 bases align to TRBD1. The CDR3 totals 14 residues. Germline CDR1 MNHEY, CDR2 SMNVEV (reference sequence). The V gene end was trimmed by 5 bases and the J gene end by 3 bases; junction bases not matched to a gene: 5. CDR3: CASSAWDRDYEQYF. The CDR3 nucleotides read TGTGCCAGCAGTGCTTGGGACAGGGACTACGAGCAGTACTTC.

The chain uses TRBV4-2 and TRBJ1-1; tentatively, D is TRBD1 (5 bases). Germline V gene sequence: CDR1 LGHNA, CDR2 YNFKEQ. The CDR3 spans 15 residues. With 5 bases removed from V and 1 base from J, the gap between germline ends came to 14 bases. The CDR3 is CASSVQGAPNTEAFF. CDR3 coding DNA: TGTGCCAGCAGCGTTCAAGGGGCCCCGAACACTGAAGCTTTCTTT.

The V and J genes are TRBV29-1 and TRBJ1-2, with D possibly being TRBD1 (5 bases). Germline V lookup: CDR1 SQVTM, CDR2 ANQGSEA. This CDR3 is 10 amino acids long. The germline V and J ends were trimmed by 7 bases and 6 bases, with 9 bases remaining between them. CDR3 region: CSGLQDGYTF. The DNA of the CDR3 is TGCAGCGGTTTACAGGATGGCTACACCTTC.

DNA of the CDR3: TGTGCCAGCAGCCTAGTCGGCCCGGATGGCTACACCTTC. Its translation: CASSLVGPDGYTF. The chain couples TRBV7-9 to TRBJ1-2; D is undetermined. The V gene lost 5 bases and the J gene lost 6 bases, with 13 bases spanning the gap. The CDR3 has 13 amino acids. Per the germline V gene, CDR1 is SEHNR and CDR2 is FQNEAQ (reference sequence).

The genes are TRBV2 and TRBJ2-7; D possibly corresponds to TRBD2 (6 bases). This CDR3 is 12 amino acids long. Germline values: CDR1 SNHLY, CDR2 FYNNEI. The V end lost 6 bases, the J end lost 2 bases, and 8 bases lay between the germline ends. CDR3 protein: CASRAGTYEQYF. The CDR3 coding sequence is TGTGCCAGCAGAGCGGGCACCTACGAGCAGTACTTC.

The V gene is TRBV11-2, the J gene TRBJ1-1; unclear D gene. Trimming removed 8 bases at V and 0 bases at J, with 13 bases between. In germline, CDR1 is SGHAT, CDR2 FQNNGV. The CDR3 runs 14 residues. CDR3 in amino acids: CASSAGLMNTEAFF. CDR3 in DNA: TGTGCCAGCTCCGCCGGACTCATGAACACTGAAGCTTTCTTT.

The rearrangement links TRBV4-3 to TRBJ2-2; D remains unclear. The CDR3 is made up of 14 amino acids. Per germline, CDR1 LGHNA and CDR2 YSLEER. The V gene lost 0 bases and the J gene lost 5 bases, with 7 bases spanning the gap. Written as DNA, the CDR3 is TGCGCCAGCAGCCAAGATCTGCTGACCGGGGAGCTGTTTTTT. This translates into CASSQDLLTGELFF.

The CDR3 here is CASSSDGEVNTEAFF. DNA for the CDR3: TGTGCCAGCAGTTCCGACGGAGAGGTTAACACTGAAGCTTTCTTT. The chain combines TRBV28 with TRBJ1-1, with unresolved D. CDR3 length: 15 residues. Trimming stripped 4 bases from V and 2 bases from J, with 14 bases between. Germline lookup yields CDR1 MDHEN and CDR2 SYDVKM.

In its sample, this clone was seen a few times. V is TRBV5-1 and J is TRBJ2-5; 12 bases line up with TRBD2. This CDR3 region has 18 residues. The J segment lost 1 base and the V segment lost 0 bases, leaving 7 bases of the junction unmatched. Germline V gives CDR1 SGHRS, CDR2 YFSETQ. CDR3 coding DNA: TGCGCCAGCAGCTTGGAATCTTGGACTAGCGGGGTCCAAGAGACCCAGTACTTC. This encodes CASSLESWTSGVQETQYF.

The chain has TRBV11-2 and TRBJ2-7, with 8 bases aligning to TRBD2. Germline CDR1 SGHAT, CDR2 FQNNGV. After removal of 1 base from V and 2 bases from J, the junction contained 4 bases not matched to a gene. This CDR3 contains 15 residues. The CDR3 region is CASSLAGGVTYEQYF. CDR3 sequence (DNA): TGTGCCAGCAGCTTAGCCGGGGGGGTAACCTACGAGCAGTACTTC.

This chain connects TRBV5-6 to TRBJ2-3; no firm D call. The CDR3 runs to 12 residues. V was trimmed by 4 bases and J by 1 base, leaving 4 bases between them. Germline CDR1 reads SGHDT; CDR2 reads YYEEEE. CDR3 in DNA: TGTGCCAGCAGCAGACGCACAGATACGCAGTATTTT. This encodes CASSRRTDTQYF. Looking up the rest from reference TRBV5-6 and TRBJ2-3 gives the full variable domain: DAGVTQSPTHLIKTRGQQVTLRCSPKSGHDTVSWYQQALGQGPQFIFQYYEEEERQRGNFPDRFSGHQFPNYSSELNVNALLLGDSALYLCASSRRTDTQYFGPGTRLTVL.

The rearrangement links TRBV25-1 to TRBJ1-1, with 9 bases identical to TRBD1. With V trimmed by 4 bases and J by 4 bases, 4 bases remained unmatched. The CDR3 runs 14 residues. Per the germline V gene, CDR1 is MGHDK and CDR2 is SYGVNS. The DNA for the CDR3 is TGTGCCAGCAGTGTCCGGGACAGGGTCACTGAAGCTTTCTTT. Translated: CASSVRDRVTEAFF.

The DNA for the CDR3 is TGTGCCAGCAGCCCCGCCGAAAGGACAGGGGGCACTGAAGCTTTCTTT. This codes for CASSPAERTGGTEAFF. The V and J genes are TRBV7-3 and TRBJ1-1, with TRBD1 identical over 10 bases. CDR3 size: 16 residues. The V gene's germline CDR1 is SGHTA and CDR2 FQGTGA. J gave up 4 bases and V 5 bases, and 10 bases lay outside the gene matches. The full variable domain, in which reference TRBV7-3 and TRBJ1-1 provide the parts outside the CDR3, is GAGVSQTPSNKVTEKGKYVELRCDPISGHTALYWYRQSLGQGPEFLIYFQGTGAADDSGLPNDRFFAVRPEGSVSTLKIQRTERGDSAVYLCASSPAERTGGTEAFFGQGTRLTVV.

J is TRBJ2-1 and V is TRBV5-1; D gene unclear. The CDR3 runs to 12 residues. CDR1 SGHRS and CDR2 YFSETQ come from the germline V gene. Trimming removed 3 bases from V and 12 bases from J, with 13 bases in between. The CDR3 loop reads CASSSTPMGQFF. The CDR3 DNA follows: TGCGCCAGCAGCTCCACACCCATGGGGCAGTTCTTC.

CDR3 residues: CASSDGTGPTDTQYF. DNA for the CDR3: TGTGCCAGCAGTGATGGGACAGGTCCCACAGATACGCAGTATTTT. V gene TRBV6-4 combines with J gene TRBJ2-3, with 8 bases identical to TRBD1. The CDR3 extends over 15 amino acids. In germline, CDR1 is MRHNA, CDR2 SNTAGT. J lost 2 bases, V lost 3 bases, and 4 bases had no gene match.

The chain combines TRBV3-1 (or the pseudogene TRBV3-2) with TRBJ2-7, with no clear D. Trimming took off 1 base at V and 5 bases at J, with 12 bases between the two ends. CDR1 is LGHDT, CDR2 YNNKEL, per germline (reference sequence). The CDR3 is made up of 14 amino acids. The CDR3 protein is CASSQGGISHEQYF. CDR3 in DNA: TGTGCCAGCAGCCAAGGGGGTATTAGCCACGAGCAGTACTTC.

The chain has TRBV4-3 and TRBJ2-3; 7 nucleotides line up with TRBD2. Trimming took 1 base from V and 6 from J; bases not matched to a gene: 10. The CDR3 runs 16 residues. Germline CDR1 and CDR2: LGHNA and YSLEER. The CDR3 nucleotides are TGCGCCAGCAGCCAAGGACAGTCATTCGGGGGGGATACGCAGTATTTT. Amino acid sequence: CASSQGQSFGGDTQYF.

V usage is TRBV2 and J usage is TRBJ1-3, with D hard to call. Deletions cut 6 bases from V and 0 bases from J, with 12 bases between. This CDR3 has 15 residues. Germline lookup yields CDR1 SNHLY and CDR2 FYNNEI. CDR3: CASRATESSGNTIYF. The CDR3, as DNA: TGTGCCAGCAGAGCTACAGAGAGCTCTGGAAACACCATATATTTT.

The rearrangement joins TRBV18 to TRBJ1-2; 7 nucleotides line up with TRBD1. V dropped 3 bases and J dropped 4; count of bases not matched to a gene: 8. The CDR3 totals 15 residues. Germline values: CDR1 KGHSH, CDR2 LQKENI. The CDR3 region is CASSPRTGESYGYTF. The CDR3, as DNA: TGTGCCAGCTCACCCAGGACAGGAGAGAGCTATGGCTACACCTTC.

This clone was seen a few times. The chain uses TRBV24-1 and TRBJ1-2; 7 positions agree with TRBD1. The CDR3 spans 16 residues. Germline loops: CDR1 KGHDR, CDR2 SFDVKD. Trimming at V came to 3 bases and at J to 4 bases, leaving 10 bases not matched to a gene. CDR3 sequence (DNA): TGTGCCACCAGTGATACAAGACAGGGCTCTGGCTATGGCTACACCTTC. Amino acids: CATSDTRQGSGYGYTF.